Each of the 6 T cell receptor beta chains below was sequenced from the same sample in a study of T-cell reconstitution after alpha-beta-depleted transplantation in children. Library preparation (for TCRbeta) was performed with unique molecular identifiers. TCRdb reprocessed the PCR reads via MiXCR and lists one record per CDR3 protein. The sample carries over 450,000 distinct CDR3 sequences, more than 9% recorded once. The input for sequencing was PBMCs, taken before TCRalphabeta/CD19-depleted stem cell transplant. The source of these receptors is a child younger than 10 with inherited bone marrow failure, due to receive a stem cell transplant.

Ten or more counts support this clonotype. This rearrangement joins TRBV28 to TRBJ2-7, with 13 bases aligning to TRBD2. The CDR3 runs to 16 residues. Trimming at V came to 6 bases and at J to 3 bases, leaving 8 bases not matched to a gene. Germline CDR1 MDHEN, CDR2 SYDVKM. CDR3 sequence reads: CASSPGLAGRDYEQYF. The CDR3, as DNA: TGTGCCAGCAGCCCGGGACTAGCGGGACGCGACTACGAGCAGTACTTC. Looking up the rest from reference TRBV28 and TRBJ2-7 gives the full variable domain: DVKVTQSSRYLVKRTGEKVFLECVQDMDHENMFWYRQDPGLGLRLIYFSYDVKMKEKGDIPEGYSVSREKKERFSLILESASTNQTSMYLCASSPGLAGRDYEQYFGPGTRLTVT.

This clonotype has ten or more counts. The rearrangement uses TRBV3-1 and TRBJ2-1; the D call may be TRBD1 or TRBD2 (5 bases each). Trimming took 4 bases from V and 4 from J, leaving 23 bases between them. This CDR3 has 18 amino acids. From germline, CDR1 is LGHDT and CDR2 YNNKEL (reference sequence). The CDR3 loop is CASSLIGRDLGVYNEQFF. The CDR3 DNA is TGTGCCAGCAGCCTGATCGGCCGGGACCTCGGAGTGTACAATGAGCAGTTCTTC.

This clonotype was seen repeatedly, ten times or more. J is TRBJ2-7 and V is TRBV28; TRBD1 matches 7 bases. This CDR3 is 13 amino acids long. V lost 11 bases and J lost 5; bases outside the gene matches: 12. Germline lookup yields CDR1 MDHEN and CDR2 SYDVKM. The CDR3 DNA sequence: TGTGCCGGTAAAAAACAGGGGACCCACGAGCAGTACTTC. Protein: CAGKKQGTHEQYF.

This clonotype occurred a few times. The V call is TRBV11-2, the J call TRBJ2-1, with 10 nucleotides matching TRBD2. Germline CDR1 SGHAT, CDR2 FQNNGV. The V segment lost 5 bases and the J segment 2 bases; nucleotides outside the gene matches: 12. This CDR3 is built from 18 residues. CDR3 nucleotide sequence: TGTGCCAGCAGCCCGGAGGGGCTAGCGGGAGATCCCTACAATGAGCAGTTCTTC. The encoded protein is CASSPEGLAGDPYNEQFF.

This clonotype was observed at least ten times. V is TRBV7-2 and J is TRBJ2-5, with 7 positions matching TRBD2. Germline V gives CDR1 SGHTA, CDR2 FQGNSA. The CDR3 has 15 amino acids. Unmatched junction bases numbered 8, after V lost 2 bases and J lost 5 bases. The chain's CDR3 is CASSLMAGEVETQYF. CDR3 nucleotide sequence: TGTGCCAGCAGCTTAATGGCGGGAGAGGTGGAGACCCAGTACTTC.

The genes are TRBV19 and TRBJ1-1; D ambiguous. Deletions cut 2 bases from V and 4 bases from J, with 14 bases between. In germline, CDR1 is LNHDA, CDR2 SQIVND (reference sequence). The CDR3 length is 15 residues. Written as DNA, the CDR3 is TGTGCCAGTAGTATATTCGGCAGTAGTGCCACTGAAGCTTTCTTT. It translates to CASSIFGSSATEAFF.